The T cell receptor beta chain described here comes from a study of human T cells and chemical hapten exposure. The table lists this clonotype with many counts. The CDR3 covers 12 residues. Germline V CDR1 and CDR2: MNHEY, SVGAGI. V lost 5 bases and J lost 3, with 7 bases in between. Time point described: patch test 1, 2 weeks after DPC sensitization. As to treatment: therapeutic diphenylcyclopropenone sensitization with weekly scalp DPC. TCRdb reanalysed the RACE reads using MiXCR and keeps one entry per CDR3 protein. This repertoire shows just under 350,000 distinct CDR3 sequences, approximately 6.3% found once; its top ten account for about 8%.

The sequenced sample was whole blood, obtained in connection with sensitization to the hapten diphenylcyclopropenone (DPC). This sequence originates from a woman younger than 35 with alopecia areata. Some clones in this sample may be carry-over from other donors' samples. The V gene is TRBV6-5, the J gene TRBJ1-1; tentative D call: TRBD1 (6 bases). CDR3 residues: CASSRGDTEAFF. The CDR3 bases are TGTGCCAGCAGTAGGGGGGACACTGAAGCTTTCTTT.